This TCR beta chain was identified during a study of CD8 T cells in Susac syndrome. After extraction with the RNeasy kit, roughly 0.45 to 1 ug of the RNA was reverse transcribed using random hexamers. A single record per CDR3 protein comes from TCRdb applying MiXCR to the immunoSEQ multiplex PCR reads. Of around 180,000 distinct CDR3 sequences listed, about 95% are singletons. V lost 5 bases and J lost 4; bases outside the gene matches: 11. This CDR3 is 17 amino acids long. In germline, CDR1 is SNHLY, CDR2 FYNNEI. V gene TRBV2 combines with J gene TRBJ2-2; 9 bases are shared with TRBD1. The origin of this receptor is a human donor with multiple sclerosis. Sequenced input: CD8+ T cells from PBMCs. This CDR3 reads CASSRTGTGIRTGELFF. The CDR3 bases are TGTGCCAGCAGTCGCACTGGGACAGGGATCCGCACCGGGGAGCTGTTTTTT.